The next 8 T cell receptor beta chains were all read from a single sample in a study of regulatory T cells in long-lasting Graves disease. HTBI primers from iRepertoire and Arm-PCR of CDR3 regions yielded the TCR beta libraries. TCRdb ran MiXCR on the multiplex PCR reads and lists one entry per CDR3 protein. The data hold around 230,000 distinct CDR3 sequences, with around 17% observed a single time. Time point noted: newly diagnosed GD, antithyroid drugs for less than 3 months. The TCR library was prepared using RNA isolated from PBMCs. The sample was peripheral blood mononuclear cells (PBMCs), taken at new diagnosis, from a patient treated with antithyroid drugs. The source is a female donor with Graves disease.

In this sample, this clonotype turned up many times. The chain combines TRBV7-9 with TRBJ1-6; no clear D gene. V shed 0 bases and J shed 9 bases, with 9 bases lying between them. This CDR3 comprises 14 residues. Germline assignment: CDR1 SEHNR and CDR2 FQNEAQ (reference sequence). DNA of the CDR3: TGTGCCAGCAGCTTAGCGGCCCGGGGTTCACCCCTCCACTTT. Protein: CASSLAARGSPLHF.

There are many counts of this clonotype. This rearrangement joins TRBV29-1 to TRBJ2-7, with TRBD1 identical over 10 bases. The CDR3 length is 12 residues. With V trimmed by 4 bases and J by 7 bases, 4 bases remained unmatched. Germline V gene sequence: CDR1 SQVTM, CDR2 ANQGSEA. CDR3 residues: CSVGQGAHEQYF. The CDR3 DNA reads TGCAGCGTTGGACAGGGGGCGCATGAGCAGTACTTC.

This clonotype was observed a handful of times. A junction boundary mismatches the germline segment, possibly from a read error. The V call is TRBV6-1, the J call TRBJ2-1, with a tentative D call TRBD1 (5 bases). CDR3 size: 12 residues. Germline CDR1 is MNHNS and CDR2 is SASEGT. CDR3 protein: CTSKGLGDEQFF. CDR3 coding DNA: TGTACCAGCAAGGGTTTAGGGGATGAGCAGTTCTTC.

This clonotype was seen repeatedly, ten times or more. The CDR3 loop is CAWSTTGMAEAFF. CDR3 DNA: TGTGCCTGGAGCACGACAGGGATGGCTGAAGCTTTCTTT. This chain joins TRBV30 and TRBJ1-1, with 7 bases identical to TRBD1. V trimming: 3 bases; J trimming: 6 bases; junction bases outside the gene matches: 7. Germline values: CDR1 GTSNPN, CDR2 SVGIG (reference sequence). The CDR3 runs to 13 residues.

The CDR3 region is CATTAGTSGLQFF. CDR3 coding DNA: TGTGCCACCACGGCCGGGACTAGCGGACTTCAGTTCTTC. This rearrangement joins TRBV15 to TRBJ2-1; TRBD2 matches at 11 bases. Unmatched junction bases numbered 9, after V lost 7 bases and J lost 13 bases. This CDR3 has 13 residues. Germline V lookup: CDR1 LNHNV, CDR2 YYDKDF (reference sequence).

This clonotype appeared many times. The rearrangement joins TRBV27 to TRBJ2-7; 12 bases agree with TRBD2. The J segment lost 7 bases and the V segment lost 5 bases, leaving 12 bases of the junction unmatched. Germline CDR1 MNHEY, CDR2 SMNVEV (reference sequence). The CDR3 is 16 amino acids. CDR3 bases: TGTGCCAGCAGTCCAGGCACGACTAGCGGGAGTGATGAGCAGTACTTC. This gives the protein CASSPGTTSGSDEQYF.

This clonotype was picked up many times. This chain links TRBV27 with TRBJ2-1; 9 nucleotides align to TRBD2. V trimming: 0 bases; J trimming: 4 bases; junction bases outside the gene matches: 4. Germline lookup yields CDR1 MNHEY and CDR2 SMNVEV (reference sequence). The CDR3 covers 16 residues. The DNA for the CDR3 is TGTGCCAGCAGTTTATCACAGACTAGCGGTTACAATGAGCAGTTCTTC. It codes for CASSLSQTSGYNEQFF.

This clonotype was recorded at least ten times. The chain carries TRBV28 and TRBJ2-3; the match to TRBD1 covers 9 bases. CDR3 size: 12 residues. Looked up from germline, CDR1 is MDHEN and CDR2 is SYDVKM. The trim removed 6 bases at V and 9 bases at J, leaving 4 bases unmatched. The CDR3 sequence is CASRTGQGTQYF. As DNA, the CDR3 is TGTGCCAGCAGAACCGGACAGGGGACGCAGTATTTT. The entire variable domain, with the rest obtained from reference TRBV28 and TRBJ2-3, is as follows: DVKVTQSSRYLVKRTGEKVFLECVQDMDHENMFWYRQDPGLGLRLIYFSYDVKMKEKGDIPEGYSVSREKKERFSLILESASTNQTSMYLCASRTGQGTQYFGPGTRLTVL.